The next 27 T cell receptor beta chains were all read from a single sample in a study of shared clonotypes between healthy human individuals. Profiled with immunoSEQ multiplex PCR; TCRdb holds only in-frame clones, not every one. This sample has roughly 1.5 million clones, with around 98% found just once. Sequences were obtained from naive CD4+ T cells sorted from blood. Subset described: CD45RA+ positively selected. The source of these receptors is a man younger than 45 in good health.

J is TRBJ2-2 and V is TRBV5-1; 10 nucleotides match TRBD2. CDR1 and CDR2 from the germline V gene are SGHRS and YFSETQ. The CDR3 loop spans 16 amino acids. Trimming removed 3 bases from V and 4 bases from J; junction bases left unmatched: 6. CDR3 in amino acids: CASSSASGRATGELFF. The CDR3 coding sequence is TGCGCCAGCAGCTCGGCAAGCGGGAGGGCCACCGGGGAGCTGTTTTTT. The variable domain in full, completed from reference TRBV5-1 and TRBJ2-2, reads KAGVTQTPRYLIKTRGQQVTLSCSPISGHRSVSWYQQTPGQGLQFLFEYFSETQRNKGNFPGRFSGRQFSNSRSEMNVSTLELGDSALYLCASSSASGRATGELFFGEGSRLTVL.

The rearrangement links TRBV18 to TRBJ2-1, with a possible D match to TRBD1 (5 bases). The CDR3 is 16 residues long. Deletions cut 1 base from V and 2 bases from J, with 12 bases between. CDR1 and CDR2 from the germline V gene are KGHSH and LQKENI. CDR3 coding DNA: TGTGCCAGCTCACCACAGGGGATTCATACCTACAATGAGCAGTTCTTC. Translated: CASSPQGIHTYNEQFF.

The chain is built from TRBV13 and TRBJ2-7, with 9 nucleotides matching TRBD2. The CDR3 runs to 14 residues. V shed 8 bases, J shed 7 bases, and the junction held 12 bases outside the gene matches. Germline CDR1 PRHDT, CDR2 FYEKMQ (reference sequence). CDR3 in amino acids: CASSWIAGGREQYF. The CDR3 coding sequence is TGTGCCAGCTCCTGGATTGCGGGAGGGCGAGAGCAGTACTTC.

CDR3 nucleotides: TGTGCCACCGGGGGAGGGCGTTACTACGAGCAGTACTTC. This sequence encodes CATGGGRYYEQYF. This rearrangement joins TRBV28 to TRBJ2-7; 7 positions match TRBD2. The CDR3 length is 13 residues. J gave up 3 bases and V 10 bases, and 9 bases lay outside the gene matches. Germline V gene data show CDR1 as MDHEN and CDR2 as SYDVKM.

This CDR3 is CASSVLQGHNQPQHF. The CDR3 DNA reads as TGTGCCAGCAGTGTGTTGCAGGGTCACAATCAGCCCCAGCATTTT. The V and J genes are TRBV28 and TRBJ1-5; tentatively, D is TRBD1 (5 bases). Trimming took 5 bases from V and 3 from J, leaving 14 bases between them. CDR1 MDHEN and CDR2 SYDVKM come from the germline V gene. The CDR3 consists of 15 residues. Full variable domain (missing parts from reference TRBV28 and TRBJ1-5): DVKVTQSSRYLVKRTGEKVFLECVQDMDHENMFWYRQDPGLGLRLIYFSYDVKMKEKGDIPEGYSVSREKKERFSLILESASTNQTSMYLCASSVLQGHNQPQHFGDGTRLSIL.

The chain couples TRBV6-5 to TRBJ2-7, with TRBD1 as a possible D gene (6 bases). Trimming stripped 6 bases from V and 0 bases from J, with 12 bases between. The CDR3 runs 14 residues. Per the germline V gene, CDR1 is MNHEY and CDR2 is SVGAGI. Written as DNA, the CDR3 is TGTGCCAGCAGATCCAGACAGGCCTCCTACGAGCAGTACTTC. It specifies CASRSRQASYEQYF.

The chain recombines TRBV10-3 with TRBJ2-7; 7 bases line up with TRBD2. The CDR3 loop spans 15 amino acids. V was clipped by 10 bases and J by 3 bases; unmatched bases: 15. Germline CDR1 and CDR2: ENHRY and SYGVKD. The CDR3 DNA sequence: TGTGCCAGCAGAGGGTCTAGCGGCTCTTTCTACGAGCAGTACTTC. The encoded protein is CASRGSSGSFYEQYF.

Comment on this clone: One junction end does not reproduce the germline sequence, and a read error may be involved. The same CDR3 can be traced to other DNA sequences in this sample. The chain combines TRBV11-2 with TRBJ2-3; no definite D call. CDR1 and CDR2 (germline): SGHAT, FQNNGV. The CDR3 is 15 amino acids. The CDR3 DNA reads TGTGCCAGCAGTTTAGGCCTCCGGGGCACAGATACGCAGTATTTT. It specifies CASSLGLRGTDTQYF.

Comment on this clone: Other DNA sequences in the same sample also yield this CDR3. The rearrangement joins TRBV7-9 to TRBJ2-3; D gene ambiguous. The CDR3 is made up of 11 amino acids. The germline V and J ends were trimmed by 5 bases and 4 bases, with 4 bases remaining between them. The germline V gene has CDR1 SEHNR and CDR2 FQNEAQ (reference sequence). CDR3 amino acids: CASSTSDTQYF. The CDR3 DNA sequence: TGTGCCAGCAGCACGTCAGATACGCAGTATTTT.

This chain connects TRBV28 to TRBJ1-1; tentative D call: TRBD1 (6 bases). This CDR3 has 16 residues. The V end was cut by 3 bases, the J end by 2 bases, with 16 bases between. Per the germline V gene, CDR1 is MDHEN and CDR2 is SYDVKM. This chain's CDR3 is CASSFGQGLVNTEAFF. The CDR3 bases are TGTGCCAGCAGTTTCGGGCAGGGGCTAGTCAACACTGAAGCTTTCTTT.

The CDR3 is CASSWRLAGGADTQYF. CDR3 sequence (DNA): TGTGCCAGCAGCTGGAGACTAGCGGGAGGTGCAGATACGCAGTATTTT. The rearrangement uses TRBV5-6 and TRBJ2-3, with 13 bases aligning to TRBD2. There are 16 residues in the CDR3. CDR1 and CDR2 (germline): SGHDT, YYEEEE. V trimming: 3 bases; J trimming: 4 bases; junction bases outside the gene matches: 5.

This clone has just a few counts. V is TRBV4-1 and J is TRBJ1-4; TRBD1 matches 9 bases. The CDR3 sequence is 15 residues long. The ends lost 3 bases at V and 3 bases at J; junction bases unmatched: 2. The germline V gene encodes CDR1 MGHRA and CDR2 YSYEKL. As DNA, the CDR3 is TGCGCCAGCAGCCAGGGACAGGGACCTAATGAAAAACTGTTTTTT. It yields the protein CASSQGQGPNEKLFF.

This chain links TRBV5-4 with TRBJ2-2, with no clear D. Germline CDR1 SGHNT, CDR2 YYREEE (reference sequence). The CDR3 sequence is 12 residues long. Trimming took off 6 bases at V and 2 bases at J, with 5 bases between the two ends. The CDR3 reads CASTRNTGELFF. CDR3 DNA sequence: TGTGCCAGCACAAGAAACACCGGGGAGCTGTTTTTT. The whole variable domain, filled in from reference TRBV5-4 and TRBJ2-2, reads ETGVTQSPTHLIKTRGQQVTLRCSSQSGHNTVSWYQQALGQGPQFIFQYYREEENGRGNFPPRFSGLQFPNYSSELNVNALELDDSALYLCASTRNTGELFFGEGSRLTVL.

As for this clone: In the same sample, other DNA sequences code for this CDR3. The gene calls are TRBV6-5 and TRBJ2-7; 9 nucleotides align to TRBD1. Germline CDR1 is MNHEY and CDR2 is SVGAGI. The CDR3 runs 15 residues. Trimming took 0 bases from V and 2 from J; bases not matched to a gene: 2. The CDR3 DNA reads as TGTGCCAGCAGTTACTCGGGACAGGGCCCCTACGAGCAGTACTTC. The encoded protein is CASSYSGQGPYEQYF.

The V gene is TRBV5-1, the J gene TRBJ2-1; D call uncertain. The CDR3 has 13 amino acids. Between the trimmed V and J ends, which lost 5 bases and 9 bases, there was a span of 15 bases. Germline V gene sequence: CDR1 SGHRS, CDR2 YFSETQ. The CDR3 sequence is CASRPGGLPEQFF. As DNA, the CDR3 is TGCGCCAGCAGACCCGGCGGCCTCCCTGAGCAGTTCTTC.

This sequence joins TRBV27 and TRBJ2-7; 7 positions match TRBD2. CDR1 MNHEY and CDR2 SMNVEV come from the germline V gene (reference sequence). With V trimmed by 5 bases and J by 0 bases, 7 bases remained unmatched. CDR3 length equals 15 residues. Here the CDR3 reads CASSPTGTISYEQYF. In nucleotides, the CDR3 is TGTGCCAGCAGTCCAACCGGGACTATCTCCTACGAGCAGTACTTC.

V and J are TRBV18 and TRBJ2-6; TRBD1 matches 12 bases. Germline loops: CDR1 KGHSH, CDR2 LQKENI. V shed 6 bases, J shed 2 bases, and the junction held 2 bases outside the gene matches. The CDR3 is made up of 16 amino acids. The CDR3 DNA follows: TGTGCCAGCTCGCGGGACAGGGGGCCTGGGGCCAACGTCCTGACTTTC. Protein product: CASSRDRGPGANVLTF.

The chain links TRBV27 to TRBJ2-5; the match to TRBD2 covers 15 bases. CDR1 and CDR2 (germline): MNHEY, SMNVEV (reference sequence). Germline trimming cut 3 bases from V and 4 bases from J; bases unmatched to any gene: 6. The CDR3 covers 17 residues. The CDR3 loop reads CASSFGLGLAGGETQYF. The CDR3 DNA follows: TGTGCCAGCAGTTTTGGACTGGGACTAGCGGGAGGAGAGACCCAGTACTTC.

The chain is built from TRBV11-3 and TRBJ2-5; TRBD1 matches 9 bases. CDR3 length: 16 amino acids. The germline CDR1 and CDR2 sequences are SGHNT and YENEEA. With 5 bases clipped from V and 3 bases from J, the junction kept 10 bases outside the gene matches. The CDR3 sequence is CASSLGGDREEETQYF. CDR3 DNA: TGTGCCAGCAGCCTTGGGGGGGACAGGGAGGAAGAGACCCAGTACTTC.

The rearrangement uses TRBV9 and TRBJ2-7; 12 nucleotides align to TRBD2. Germline-derived CDR1 and CDR2 are SGDLS and YYNGEE. J lost 7 bases, V lost 0 bases, and 5 bases had no gene match. This CDR3 spans 15 amino acids. In DNA, the CDR3 is TGTGCCAGCAGCGTAGCTCCTAGCGGGAGGGCGGAGCAGTACTTC. This sequence encodes CASSVAPSGRAEQYF.

The chain uses TRBV5-1 and TRBJ2-3; TRBD2 might be the D (6 bases). Trimming took off 6 bases at V and 4 bases at J, with 12 bases between the two ends. This CDR3 has 13 residues. Germline V gene sequence: CDR1 SGHRS, CDR2 YFSETQ. The CDR3 nucleotides read TGCGCCAGCAAAGGAGGGGACGCAGATACGCAGTATTTT. Translated, it gives CASKGGDADTQYF.

The CDR3 protein is CAISENPQGGSQPQHF. CDR3 DNA sequence: TGTGCCATCAGTGAGAACCCGCAGGGAGGTAGCCAGCCCCAGCATTTT. The gene calls are TRBV10-3 and TRBJ1-5; possible D gene TRBD1, 5 bases. In germline, CDR1 is ENHRY, CDR2 SYGVKD. V was cut by 2 bases and J by 7 bases, with 18 bases left in between. The CDR3 covers 16 residues.

This clone has a single count. This sample also contains other DNA sequences that code for the same CDR3. V and J are TRBV9 and TRBJ1-1; 7 bases align to TRBD1. Germline V gene data show CDR1 as SGDLS and CDR2 as YYNGEE. With V trimmed by 2 bases and J by 0 bases, 1 base remained unmatched. The CDR3 spans 14 residues. The DNA for the CDR3 is TGTGCCAGCAGCGTCGACAGGGTGAACACTGAAGCTTTCTTT. Translation: CASSVDRVNTEAFF. The variable domain in full, with the rest retrieved from reference TRBV9 and TRBJ1-1, is DSGVTQTPKHLITATGQRVTLRCSPRSGDLSVYWYQQSLDQGLQFLIQYYNGEERAKGNILERFSAQQFPDLHSELNLSSLELGDSALYFCASSVDRVNTEAFFGQGTRLTVV.

The chain combines TRBV19 with TRBJ2-2, with D possibly TRBD2 on 5 matching bases. CDR3 length: 15 amino acids. Trimming cost V 3 bases and J 6 bases, with 14 bases left between them. Per the germline V gene, CDR1 is LNHDA and CDR2 is SQIVND (reference sequence). Here the CDR3 DNA reads TGTGCCAGTAGTATCGATCCCTCTAGCTCCGGGGAGCTGTTTTTT. Protein sequence: CASSIDPSSSGELFF.

The gene calls are TRBV7-9 and TRBJ2-1; no clear D gene. The V end was cut by 5 bases, the J end by 7 bases, with 18 bases between. Germline values: CDR1 SEHNR, CDR2 FQNEAQ (reference sequence). This CDR3 spans 15 amino acids. The CDR3 reads CASSPPVRRENEQFF. CDR3 nucleotides: TGTGCCAGCAGCCCGCCGGTCAGGAGAGAGAATGAGCAGTTCTTC.

The rearrangement links TRBV7-9 to TRBJ2-7; 10 positions match TRBD1. After removal of 5 bases from V and 4 bases from J, the junction contained 5 bases not matched to a gene. CDR1 and CDR2 (germline): SEHNR, FQNEAQ (reference sequence). This CDR3 is 14 amino acids long. The CDR3 sequence is CASSGRQGAYEQYF. CDR3 coding DNA: TGTGCCAGCAGCGGGAGACAGGGGGCATACGAGCAGTACTTC.

This rearrangement joins TRBV5-6 to TRBJ1-3; D is unclear. The CDR3 is 14 residues long. The germline V gene has CDR1 SGHDT and CDR2 YYEEEE. The V and J ends lost 4 bases and 4 bases respectively, with 12 bases between them. This chain's CDR3 is CASSLDPDGNTIYF. The CDR3 coding sequence is TGTGCCAGCAGCCTGGACCCGGACGGAAACACCATATATTTT.